This TCR beta chain was captured by sequencing in a study of T cell responses to AZD1222 COVID-19 vaccine. This clone appeared once. Per germline, CDR1 GTSNPN and CDR2 SVGIG (reference sequence). The CDR3 consists of 12 residues. With 4 bases removed from V and 8 bases from J, the gap between germline ends came to 12 bases. Some clones are missing from TCRdb's copy, which holds only in-frame ones; the method was immunoSEQ multiplex PCR. The table has about 110,000 clones, roughly 90% seen once. The clonotype was recovered from an adult in good health. The V gene is TRBV30, the J gene TRBJ2-1; possibly TRBD2 for D (6 bases). Sequencing used peripheral blood, obtained on day 0 of AZD1222 vaccination. The CDR3 DNA reads as TGTGCCTGGACAACGGGAGCGGATGAGCAGTTCTTC. It codes for CAWTTGADEQFF. The variable domain in full, completed from reference TRBV30 and TRBJ2-1, reads SQTIHQWPATLVQPVGSPLSLECTVEGTSNPNLYWYRQAAGRGLQLLFYSVGIGQISSEVPQNLSASRPQDRQFILSSKKLLLSDSGFYLCAWTTGADEQFFGPGTRLTVL.